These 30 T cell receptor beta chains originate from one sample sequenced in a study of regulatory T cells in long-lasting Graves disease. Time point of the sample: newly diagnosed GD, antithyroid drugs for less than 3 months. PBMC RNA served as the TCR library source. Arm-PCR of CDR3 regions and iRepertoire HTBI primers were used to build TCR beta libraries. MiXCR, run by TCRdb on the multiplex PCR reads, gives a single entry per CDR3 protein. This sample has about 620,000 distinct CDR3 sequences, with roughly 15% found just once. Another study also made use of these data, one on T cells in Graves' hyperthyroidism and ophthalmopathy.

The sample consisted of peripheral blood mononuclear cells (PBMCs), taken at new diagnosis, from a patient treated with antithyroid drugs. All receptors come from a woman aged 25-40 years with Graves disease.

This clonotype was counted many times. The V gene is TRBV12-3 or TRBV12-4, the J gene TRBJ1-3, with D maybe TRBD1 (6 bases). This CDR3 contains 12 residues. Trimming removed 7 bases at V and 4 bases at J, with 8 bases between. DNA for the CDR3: TGTGCCAGCACAGGGGCGGGAAACACCATATATTTT. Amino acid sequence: CASTGAGNTIYF.

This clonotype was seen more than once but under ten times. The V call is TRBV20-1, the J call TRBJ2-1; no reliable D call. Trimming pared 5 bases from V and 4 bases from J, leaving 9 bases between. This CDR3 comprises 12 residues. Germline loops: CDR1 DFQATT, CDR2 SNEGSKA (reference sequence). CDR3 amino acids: CSAPDGYNEQFF. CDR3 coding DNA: TGCAGTGCTCCCGACGGTTACAATGAGCAGTTCTTC.

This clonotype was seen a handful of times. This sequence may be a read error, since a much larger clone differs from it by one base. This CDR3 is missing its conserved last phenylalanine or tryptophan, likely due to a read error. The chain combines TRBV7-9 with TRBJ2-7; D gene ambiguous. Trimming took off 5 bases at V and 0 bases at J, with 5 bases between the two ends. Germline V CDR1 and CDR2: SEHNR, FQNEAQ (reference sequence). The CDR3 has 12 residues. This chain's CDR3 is CASSHSSYEQYL. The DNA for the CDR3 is TGTGCCAGCAGCCATAGCTCCTACGAGCAGTACCTC.

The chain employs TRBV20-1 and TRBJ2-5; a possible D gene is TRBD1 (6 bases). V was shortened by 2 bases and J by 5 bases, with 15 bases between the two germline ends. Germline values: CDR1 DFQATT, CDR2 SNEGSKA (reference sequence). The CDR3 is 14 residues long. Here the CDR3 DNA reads TGCAGTGCTAGAACATCTGGGGGCCAGGAGACCCAGTACTTC. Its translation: CSARTSGGQETQYF.

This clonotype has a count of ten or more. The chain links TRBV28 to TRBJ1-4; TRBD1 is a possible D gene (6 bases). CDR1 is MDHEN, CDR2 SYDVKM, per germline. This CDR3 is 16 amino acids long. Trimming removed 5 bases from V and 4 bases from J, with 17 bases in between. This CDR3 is CASSLKTGLSNEKLFF. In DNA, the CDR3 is TGTGCCAGCAGTCTAAAAACAGGGCTGAGTAATGAAAAACTGTTTTTT.

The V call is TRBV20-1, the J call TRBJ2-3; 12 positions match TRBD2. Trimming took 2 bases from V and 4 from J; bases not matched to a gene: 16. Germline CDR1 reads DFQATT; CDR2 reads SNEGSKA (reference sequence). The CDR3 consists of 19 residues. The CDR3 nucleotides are TGCAGTGCTAGACCCGTTTCTAGCGGGAGGGCCAGGAGGGCAGATACGCAGTATTTT. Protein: CSARPVSSGRARRADTQYF.

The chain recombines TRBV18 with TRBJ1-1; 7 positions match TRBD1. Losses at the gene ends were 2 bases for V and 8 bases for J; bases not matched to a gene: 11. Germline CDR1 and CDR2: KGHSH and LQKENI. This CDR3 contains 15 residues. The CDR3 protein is CASSPSSRDSSEAFF. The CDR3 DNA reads TGTGCCAGCTCACCATCCTCTAGGGACAGCTCCGAAGCTTTCTTT.

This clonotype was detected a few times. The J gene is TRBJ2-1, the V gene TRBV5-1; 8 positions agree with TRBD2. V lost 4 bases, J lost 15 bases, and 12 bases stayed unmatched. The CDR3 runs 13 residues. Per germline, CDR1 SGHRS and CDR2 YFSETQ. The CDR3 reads CASSQPPGLGLFF. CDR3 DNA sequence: TGCGCCAGCAGCCAACCACCGGGACTAGGGTTGTTCTTC.

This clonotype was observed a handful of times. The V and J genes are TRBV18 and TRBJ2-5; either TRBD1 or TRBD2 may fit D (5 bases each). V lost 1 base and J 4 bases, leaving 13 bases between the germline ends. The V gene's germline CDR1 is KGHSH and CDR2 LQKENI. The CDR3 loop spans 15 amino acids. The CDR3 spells CASSPLGRSGETQYF. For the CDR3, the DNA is TGTGCCAGCTCACCACTGGGACGATCAGGAGAGACCCAGTACTTC.

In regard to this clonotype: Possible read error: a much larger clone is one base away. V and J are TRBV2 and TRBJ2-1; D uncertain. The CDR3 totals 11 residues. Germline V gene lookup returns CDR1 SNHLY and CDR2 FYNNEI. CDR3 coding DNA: TGTGCCAGCAGAGGGTACGGTGAGCAGCTCTTC. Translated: CASRGYGEQLF. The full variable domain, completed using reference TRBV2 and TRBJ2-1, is EPEVTQTPSHQVTQMGQEVILRCVPISNHLYFYWYRQILGQKVEFLVSFYNNEISEKSEIFDDQFSVERPDGSNFTLKIRSTKLEDSAMYFCASRGYGEQLFGPGTRLTVL.

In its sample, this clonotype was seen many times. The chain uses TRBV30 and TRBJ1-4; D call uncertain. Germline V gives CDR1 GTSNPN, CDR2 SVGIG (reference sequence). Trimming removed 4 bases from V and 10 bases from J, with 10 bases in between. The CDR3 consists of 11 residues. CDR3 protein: CAWTRLGKLFF. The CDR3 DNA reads TGTGCCTGGACCCGACTAGGAAAACTGTTTTTT. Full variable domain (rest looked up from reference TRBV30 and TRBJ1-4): SQTIHQWPATLVQPVGSPLSLECTVEGTSNPNLYWYRQAAGRGLQLLFYSVGIGQISSEVPQNLSASRPQDRQFILSSKKLLLSDSGFYLCAWTRLGKLFFGSGTQLSVL.

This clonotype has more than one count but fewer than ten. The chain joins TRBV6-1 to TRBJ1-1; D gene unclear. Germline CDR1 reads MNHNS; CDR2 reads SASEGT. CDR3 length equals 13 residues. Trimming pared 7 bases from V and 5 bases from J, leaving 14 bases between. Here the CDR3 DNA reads TGTGCCAGCAAGGGAGGGATAGGGACTGAAGCTTTCTTT. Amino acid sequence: CASKGGIGTEAFF.

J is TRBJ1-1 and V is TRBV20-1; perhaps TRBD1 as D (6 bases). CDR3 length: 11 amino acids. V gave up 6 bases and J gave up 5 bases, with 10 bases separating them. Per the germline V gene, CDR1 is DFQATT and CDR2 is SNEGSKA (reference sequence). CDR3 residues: CSATGRTEAFF. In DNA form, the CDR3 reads TGCAGTGCCACAGGGCGGACTGAAGCTTTCTTT.

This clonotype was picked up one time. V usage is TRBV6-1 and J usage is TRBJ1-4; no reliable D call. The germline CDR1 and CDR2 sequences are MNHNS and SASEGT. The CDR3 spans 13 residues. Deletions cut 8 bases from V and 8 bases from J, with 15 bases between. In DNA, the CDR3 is TGTGCCAGCTCCATGGTAGGGAGGGAAAAACTGTTTTTT. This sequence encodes CASSMVGREKLFF.

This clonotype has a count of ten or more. CDR3 DNA: TGCGCCAGCAGCCTCGGACACCAGGAAGGCTACACCTTC. This encodes CASSLGHQEGYTF. The chain uses TRBV5-1 and TRBJ1-2; TRBD1 is a possible D gene (5 bases). The CDR3 length is 13 residues. Trimming stripped 4 bases from V and 8 bases from J, with 15 bases between. Per the germline V gene, CDR1 is SGHRS and CDR2 is YFSETQ.

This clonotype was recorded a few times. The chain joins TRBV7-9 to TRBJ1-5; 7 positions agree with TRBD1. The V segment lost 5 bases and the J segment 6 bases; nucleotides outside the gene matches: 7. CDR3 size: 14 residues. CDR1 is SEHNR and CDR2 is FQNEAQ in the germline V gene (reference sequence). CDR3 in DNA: TGTGCCAGCAGCCCAAGTACAGGGGCTCAGCCCCAGCATTTT. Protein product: CASSPSTGAQPQHF.

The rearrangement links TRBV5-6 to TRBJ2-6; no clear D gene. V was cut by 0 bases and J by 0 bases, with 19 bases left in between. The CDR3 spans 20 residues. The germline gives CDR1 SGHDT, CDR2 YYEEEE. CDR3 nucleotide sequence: TGTGCCAGCAGCTTGGGCGGTGGAGCGAACGCTATCTCTGGGGCCAACGTCCTGACTTTC. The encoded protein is CASSLGGGANAISGANVLTF.

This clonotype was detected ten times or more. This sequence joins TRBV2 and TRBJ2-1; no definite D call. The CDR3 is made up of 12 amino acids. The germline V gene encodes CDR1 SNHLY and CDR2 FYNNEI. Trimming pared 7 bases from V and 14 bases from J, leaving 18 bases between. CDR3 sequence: CASTMVRNQEFF. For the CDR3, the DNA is TGTGCCAGCACTATGGTACGGAACCAAGAGTTCTTC.

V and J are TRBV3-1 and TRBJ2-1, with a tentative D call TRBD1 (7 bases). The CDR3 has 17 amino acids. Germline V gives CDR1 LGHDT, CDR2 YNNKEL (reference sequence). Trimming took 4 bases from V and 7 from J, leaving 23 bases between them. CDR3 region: CASSPTTGQGGKNEQFF. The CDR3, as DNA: TGTGCCAGCAGCCCTACGACCGGGCAGGGGGGTAAAAATGAGCAGTTCTTC.

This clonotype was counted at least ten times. This CDR3 reads CASSEQQGYSGNTIYF. The CDR3, as DNA: TGTGCCAGCAGTGAGCAACAGGGATACTCTGGAAACACCATATATTTT. This sequence joins TRBV2 and TRBJ1-3; TRBD1 is a possible D gene (6 bases). CDR3 length equals 16 residues. Germline CDR1 reads SNHLY; CDR2 reads FYNNEI. V lost 3 bases and J 0 bases, leaving 12 bases between the germline ends.

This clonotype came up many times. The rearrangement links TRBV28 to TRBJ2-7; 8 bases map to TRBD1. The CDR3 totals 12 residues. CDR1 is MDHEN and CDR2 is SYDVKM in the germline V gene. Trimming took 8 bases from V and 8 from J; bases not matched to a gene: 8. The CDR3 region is CASPSGGGKQYF. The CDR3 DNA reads TGTGCCAGCCCATCAGGGGGCGGGAAGCAGTACTTC.

The CDR3 nucleotides read TGCGCCAGCAGCTTGGTTTCCCAGGTCAACGAGCAGTACTTC. Translating gives CASSLVSQVNEQYF. The rearrangement links TRBV5-1 to TRBJ2-7; D is ambiguous. CDR3 length equals 14 residues. Germline V CDR1 and CDR2: SGHRS, YFSETQ. Trimming cost V 0 bases and J 5 bases, with 12 bases left between them.

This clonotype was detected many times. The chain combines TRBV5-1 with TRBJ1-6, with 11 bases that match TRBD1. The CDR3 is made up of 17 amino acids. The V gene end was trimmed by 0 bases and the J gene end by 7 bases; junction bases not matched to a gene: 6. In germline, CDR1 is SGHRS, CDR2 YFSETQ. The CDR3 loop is CASSLEAGQGGNSPLHF. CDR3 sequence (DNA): TGCGCCAGCAGCTTGGAAGCGGGACAGGGGGGAAATTCACCCCTCCACTTT.

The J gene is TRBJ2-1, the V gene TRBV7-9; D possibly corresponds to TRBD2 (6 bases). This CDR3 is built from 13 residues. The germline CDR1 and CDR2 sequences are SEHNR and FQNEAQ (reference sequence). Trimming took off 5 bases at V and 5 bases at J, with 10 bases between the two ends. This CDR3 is CASSGWGDNEQFF. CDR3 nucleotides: TGTGCCAGCAGCGGATGGGGGGACAATGAGCAGTTCTTC.

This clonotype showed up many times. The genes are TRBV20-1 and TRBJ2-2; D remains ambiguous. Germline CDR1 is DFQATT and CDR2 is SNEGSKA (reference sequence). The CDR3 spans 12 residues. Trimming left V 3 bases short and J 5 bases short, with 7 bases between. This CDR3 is CSARAWTGELFF. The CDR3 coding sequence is TGCAGTGCTAGGGCGTGGACCGGGGAGCTGTTTTTT.

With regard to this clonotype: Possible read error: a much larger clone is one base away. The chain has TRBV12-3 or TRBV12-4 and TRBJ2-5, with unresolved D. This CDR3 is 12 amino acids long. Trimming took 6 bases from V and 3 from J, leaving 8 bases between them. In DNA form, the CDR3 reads TGTGCCAGCAGAATAAGAGAAGAGACCCAGTACTTC. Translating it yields CASRIREETQYF.

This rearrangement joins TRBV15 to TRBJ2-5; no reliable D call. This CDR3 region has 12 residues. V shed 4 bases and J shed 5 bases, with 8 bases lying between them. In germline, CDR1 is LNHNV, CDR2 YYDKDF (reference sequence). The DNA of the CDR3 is TGTGCCACCAGCAAGAATGTGGAGACCCAGTACTTC. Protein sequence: CATSKNVETQYF.

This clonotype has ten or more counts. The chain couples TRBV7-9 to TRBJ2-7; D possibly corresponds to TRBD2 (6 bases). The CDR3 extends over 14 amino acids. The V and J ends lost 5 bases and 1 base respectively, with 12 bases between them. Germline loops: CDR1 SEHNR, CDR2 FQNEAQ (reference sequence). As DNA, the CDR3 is TGTGCCAGCAGCGCCTCCGGGACTTCCTACGAGCAGTACTTC. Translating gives CASSASGTSYEQYF. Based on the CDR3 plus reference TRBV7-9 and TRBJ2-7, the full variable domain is DTGVSQNPRHKITKRGQNVTFRCDPISEHNRLYWYRQTLGQGPEFLTYFQNEAQLEKSRLLSDRFSAERPKGSFSTLEIQRTEQGDSAMYLCASSASGTSYEQYFGPGTRLTVT.

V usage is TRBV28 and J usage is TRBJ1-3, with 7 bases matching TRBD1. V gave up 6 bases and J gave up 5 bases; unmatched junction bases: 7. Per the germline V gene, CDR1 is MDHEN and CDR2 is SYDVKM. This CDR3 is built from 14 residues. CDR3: CASRPGQQRNTIYF. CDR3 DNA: TGTGCCAGCAGGCCGGGACAGCAAAGAAACACCATATATTTT. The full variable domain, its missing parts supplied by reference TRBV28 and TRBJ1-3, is DVKVTQSSRYLVKRTGEKVFLECVQDMDHENMFWYRQDPGLGLRLIYFSYDVKMKEKGDIPEGYSVSREKKERFSLILESASTNQTSMYLCASRPGQQRNTIYFGEGSWLTVV.

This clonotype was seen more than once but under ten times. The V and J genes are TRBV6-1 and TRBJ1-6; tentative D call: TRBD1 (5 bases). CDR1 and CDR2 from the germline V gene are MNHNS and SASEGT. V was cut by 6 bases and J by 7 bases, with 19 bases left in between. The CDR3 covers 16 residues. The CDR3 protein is CASRGTVSLVNSPLHF. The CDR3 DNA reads TGTGCCAGCAGAGGGACCGTGTCGCTCGTGAATTCACCCCTCCACTTT.